This TCR beta chain was captured by sequencing in a study of blood T cell repertoires in COVID-19 (dated by TCRdb to the early 2020s). A note on the overall study: The collaborator samples originated in the United States, Italy and Spain and spanned the acute and convalescent phases of COVID-19. Subjects who had been exposed to COVID-19, were actively infected with it, or had recovered from it provided the deeply sampled blood TCRbeta repertoires that made up the dataset. Samples came from the ongoing ImmuneRACE study (first 160 participants) plus 1,254 subjects from 6 global collaborators. A de-identified subject ID, COVID-19 status, age in years and sex were almost always included in the sample metadata. Where available, HLA class I and class II types were taken from metadata supplied by the sample provider and were not determined by assay-based typing. The material from the prospective study consisted of cDNA or gDNA derived from T cells, B-cell-depleted T cells, or PBMCs. The repertoires were released in a freely available public database intended as a resource for research on the immune response to SARS-CoV-2.

Worth noting for this clone: Its antigen is not yet known. Base qualities are not at hand, and no much larger clone is one base apart.

Sequences KGHSH (CDR1) and LQKENI (CDR2) are obtained from the germline V gene. V lost 4 bases and J lost 0 bases; the stretch between them is 16 bases long. Spanning cysteine to phenylalanine, the CDR3 consists of 17 amino acids. This entry keeps only the CDR3 DNA: 51 bases, framed from base 1. What the work shows at the level of the full study, not this receptor alone: The amount of clinical and demographic metadata varied by source and participant and was provided uncurated.

The immunoSEQ Assay, a bias-controlled multiplex PCR, was used to amplify TCRbeta CDR3 regions from genomic DNA. The published analysis was carried out like this. The number of nucleated cells in each sample was estimated from the amplification of reference gene primers within the assay. To quantify the absolute abundance of each unique TCRbeta CDR3 rearrangement, sequence reads were collapsed and filtered. Productive Simpson clonality was computed per sample as the square root of Simpson's diversity index over productive rearrangements. Drawn from immuneACCESS, this table holds only the in-frame rearrangements with V and J called that TCRdb kept. Clones are partly lost; checked studies trace under half to an unresolved V gene and leave the rest unexplained. Clone size and V and J calls were adopted from that table, with D and trimming inferred from the DNA. The sample table holds about 170,000 clones, of which just under 85% were seen once. 7.5% to 10% of the sample lies in the top ten.

In Seattle, one collaborating source enrolled patients while the infection was active and tracked those patients longitudinally over the course of disease. The collaborating institutions used their own protocols to collect whole blood in K2EDTA tubes. For TCRbeta analysis, collaborators shipped samples as frozen whole blood, isolated PBMCs, or DNA extracted from either of those sample types. Sequenced input: peripheral blood. The chain employs TRBV18 and TRBJ2-1, and possibly TRBD2, on 6 matching bases. This clonotype was obtained from a woman aged 80 or over with COVID-19, enrolled during active disease. The DNA sequence is as follows: TGTGCCAGCTCACGTGACGGGGGATCAAGCTCCTACAATGAGCAGTTCTTC. Its product reads: CASSRDGGSSSYNEQFF.